This T cell receptor (beta chain) was sequenced in a study of blood T cell repertoires in COVID-19. Across the whole study: Sites in the United States, Italy and Spain provided acute and convalescent COVID-19 samples. Sources were T cells, B-cell-depleted T cells, or PBMCs; the material itself was cDNA or gDNA.

Original handling: Estimation of nucleated cell counts relied on the amplification of reference gene primers. Here immunoSEQ multiplex PCR was the method, and the copy in TCRdb shows in-frame clones only, minus some. Clone size and the V and J calls come from that table; the DNA yielded D and trimming. The sample carries over 300,000 clones, nearly 90% recorded once. V was pared by 1 base and J by 0 bases, with 11 bases between. The germline V gene encodes CDR1 SGHNT and CDR2 YYREEE (reference sequence). The CDR3 is 16 amino acids. The specimen was peripheral blood. The clonotype comes from a young man with active or convalescent COVID-19. The J gene is TRBJ2-1, the V gene TRBV5-4, with D perhaps matching TRBD2 (5 bases). The CDR3 protein is CASSLPPRASYNEQFF. The CDR3 DNA reads TGTGCCAGCAGCTTGCCTCCGCGGGCCTCCTACAATGAGCAGTTCTTC. Filled out from reference TRBV5-4 and TRBJ2-1, the complete variable domain reads ETGVTQSPTHLIKTRGQQVTLRCSSQSGHNTVSWYQQALGQGPQFIFQYYREEENGRGNFPPRFSGLQFPNYSSELNVNALELDDSALYLCASSLPPRASYNEQFFGPGTRLTVL.